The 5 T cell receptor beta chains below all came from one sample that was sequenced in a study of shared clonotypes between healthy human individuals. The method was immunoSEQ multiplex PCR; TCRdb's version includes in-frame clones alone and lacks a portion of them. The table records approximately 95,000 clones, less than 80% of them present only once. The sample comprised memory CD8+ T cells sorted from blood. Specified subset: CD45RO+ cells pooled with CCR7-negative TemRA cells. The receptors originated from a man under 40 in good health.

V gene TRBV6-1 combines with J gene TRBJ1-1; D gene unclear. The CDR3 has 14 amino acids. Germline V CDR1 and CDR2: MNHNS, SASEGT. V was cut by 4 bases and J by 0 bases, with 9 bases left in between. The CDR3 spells CASSVNRMNTEAFF. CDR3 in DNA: TGTGCCAGCAGTGTTAATAGAATGAACACTGAAGCTTTCTTT.

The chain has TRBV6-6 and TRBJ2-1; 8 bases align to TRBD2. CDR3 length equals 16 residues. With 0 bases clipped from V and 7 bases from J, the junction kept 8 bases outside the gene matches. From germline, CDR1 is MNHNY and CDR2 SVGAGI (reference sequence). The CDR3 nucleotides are TGTGCCAGCAGTTACTCTAGAGAAACGGGAGGGAATGAGCAGTTCTTC. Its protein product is CASSYSRETGGNEQFF.

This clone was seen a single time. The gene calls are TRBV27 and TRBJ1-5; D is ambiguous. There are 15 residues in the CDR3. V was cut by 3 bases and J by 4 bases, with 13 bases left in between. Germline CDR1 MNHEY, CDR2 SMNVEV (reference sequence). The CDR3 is CASSFESGINQPQHF. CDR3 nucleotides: TGTGCCAGCAGTTTTGAGTCGGGCATTAATCAGCCCCAGCATTTT.

The CDR3 DNA reads as TGTGCCAGCAGTTTCAGTGATATGGACAATGAGCAGTTCTTC. Translated, it gives CASSFSDMDNEQFF. This sequence joins TRBV27 and TRBJ2-1, with unresolved D. The CDR3 totals 14 residues. The germline V gene encodes CDR1 MNHEY and CDR2 SMNVEV (reference sequence). Trimming took off 3 bases at V and 5 bases at J, with 11 bases between the two ends.

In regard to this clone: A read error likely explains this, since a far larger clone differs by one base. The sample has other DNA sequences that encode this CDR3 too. CDR3 DNA: TGTGCTAGCAGCTTTGGGAGCTCCTACAATGAGCAGTTCTTC. Encoded protein: CASSFGSSYNEQFF. V usage is TRBV7-9 and J usage is TRBJ2-1, with a tentative D call TRBD2 (5 bases). This CDR3 is built from 14 residues. Germline V CDR1 and CDR2: SEHNR, FQNEAQ (reference sequence).